The clone carrying this T cell receptor (beta chain) was counted a few times. No antigen is known for it. Amplified TCR beta CDR3 regions came from RNA transcripts. The TCR CDR3 was amplified in a first-round RT-PCR using the HTBI primer set. TCRdb analysed the multiplex PCR reads with MiXCR anew, one entry per CDR3 protein. The sample holds 400,000 to 450,000 distinct CDR3 sequences, around 15% seen once. This entry comes from a study of T cells in Graves' hyperthyroidism and ophthalmopathy. Notes on the study in general: Blood also contained most expanded thyroid clonotypes above 0.001.

J lost 6 bases, V lost 6 bases, and 2 bases had no gene match. This CDR3 has 13 amino acids. Germline-derived CDR1 and CDR2 are MNHEY and SMNVEV (reference sequence). The V and J genes are TRBV27 and TRBJ1-4; 9 bases map to TRBD1. The sequence came from a man between 18 and 35 years old with Graves' ophthalmopathy. Sequencing input: blood. The CDR3 is CASSRDRDEKLFF. In DNA, the CDR3 is TGTGCCAGCAGCCGGGACAGGGATGAAAAACTGTTTTTT. Looking up the rest from reference TRBV27 and TRBJ1-4 gives the full variable domain: EAQVTQNPRYLITVTGKKLTVTCSQNMNHEYMSWYRQDPGLGLRQIYYSMNVEVTDKGDVPEGYKVSRKEKRNFPLILESPSPNQTSLYFCASSRDRDEKLFFGSGTQLSVL.